The 29 T cell receptor beta chains presented below share a single source sample, sequenced in a study. TCRdb processed the 5' RACE reads anew with MiXCR; each CDR3 protein has one entry. The profile shows around 55,000 distinct CDR3 sequences, more than 20% of them singletons. Treg sorting used a CD4+CD25+CD127-/low gate. Material: tumor-infiltrating Tregs sorted from the breast tumor. The origin of the receptors is a female donor with breast cancer.

The chain couples TRBV6-2 or TRBV6-3 to TRBJ2-7; D unclear. Germline V gene data show CDR1 as MNHEY and CDR2 as SVGEGT. The CDR3 has 12 residues. V shed 5 bases and J shed 3 bases, with 8 bases lying between them. In nucleotides, the CDR3 is TGTGCCAGCAGTACCTTAAACTACGAGCAGTACTTC. This translates into CASSTLNYEQYF.

V gene TRBV20-1 combines with J gene TRBJ2-1; 10 nucleotides line up with TRBD2. This CDR3 has 16 amino acids. In germline, CDR1 is DFQATT, CDR2 SNEGSKA (reference sequence). J was trimmed by 7 bases and V by 0 bases; bases with no gene match: 9. CDR3 DNA sequence: TGCAGTGCTAGAGATCCCAGCGGGAGGGGAAGAAATGAGCAGTTCTTC. This encodes CSARDPSGRGRNEQFF.

At least ten counts were recorded for this clonotype. The V gene is TRBV4-1, the J gene TRBJ2-3; 11 positions agree with TRBD2. With V trimmed by 1 base and J by 1 base, 4 bases remained unmatched. The CDR3 is made up of 17 amino acids. Germline V gene lookup returns CDR1 MGHRA and CDR2 YSYEKL. This CDR3 reads CASSQGGLAGRTDTQYF. CDR3 bases: TGCGCCAGCAGCCAAGGCGGACTAGCGGGTCGCACAGATACGCAGTATTTT.

The chain uses TRBV15 and TRBJ1-1; TRBD1 aligns across 9 bases. CDR1 and CDR2 (germline): LNHNV, YYDKDF (reference sequence). With 0 bases clipped from V and 4 bases from J, the junction kept 6 bases outside the gene matches. The CDR3 covers 16 residues. The CDR3 region has the DNA TGTGCCACCAGCAGAGATCCGGGACAGGGCAGCACTGAAGCTTTCTTT. Translating it yields CATSRDPGQGSTEAFF.

The CDR3 DNA is TGTGCCAGCAGCTTAATTCCTCCGGGACAGGAGAACACTGAAGCTTTCTTT. Translated, it gives CASSLIPPGQENTEAFF. The V gene is TRBV7-9, the J gene TRBJ1-1, with 8 nucleotides matching TRBD1. J lost 1 base, V lost 2 bases, and 9 bases had no gene match. CDR1 is SEHNR and CDR2 is FQNEAQ in the germline V gene (reference sequence). This CDR3 has 17 amino acids.

This clonotype was counted between two and nine times. The genes are TRBV4-1 and TRBJ2-3; no clear D. This CDR3 region has 14 residues. Germline assignment: CDR1 MGHRA and CDR2 YSYEKL. V lost 1 base and J lost 2, with 7 bases in between. This CDR3 is CASSQVYITDTQYF. The CDR3, as DNA: TGCGCCAGCAGCCAAGTTTATATCACAGATACGCAGTATTTT.

Ten or more counts support this clonotype. The V call is TRBV28, the J call TRBJ2-1; D gene unclear. The CDR3 covers 16 residues. Trimming took 5 bases from V and 6 from J, leaving 20 bases between them. Per germline, CDR1 MDHEN and CDR2 SYDVKM. The CDR3 protein is CASSLLQGRAFNEQFF. Written as DNA, the CDR3 is TGTGCCAGCAGTCTCCTCCAAGGCCGGGCGTTCAATGAGCAGTTCTTC.

The genes are TRBV5-1 and TRBJ1-1, with 7 bases fitting TRBD1. From germline, CDR1 is SGHRS and CDR2 YFSETQ. The V segment lost 6 bases and the J segment 0 bases; nucleotides outside the gene matches: 5. The CDR3 consists of 14 residues. The chain's CDR3 is CASTSTGLNTEAFF. The CDR3 bases are TGCGCCAGCACCTCGACAGGGCTGAACACTGAAGCTTTCTTT. Supplemented by reference TRBV5-1 and TRBJ1-1, the full variable domain reads KAGVTQTPRYLIKTRGQQVTLSCSPISGHRSVSWYQQTPGQGLQFLFEYFSETQRNKGNFPGRFSGRQFSNSRSEMNVSTLELGDSALYLCASTSTGLNTEAFFGQGTRLTVV.

Comment on this clonotype: A read error may be the cause here, since a much bigger clone is one base away. The chain employs TRBV27 and TRBJ1-1; the match to TRBD1 covers 7 bases. The germline V gene has CDR1 MNHEY and CDR2 SMNVEV (reference sequence). This CDR3 has 14 residues. After removal of 5 bases from V and 4 bases from J, the junction contained 7 bases not matched to a gene. This chain's CDR3 is CASSVGQRCTEAFF. The CDR3 coding sequence is TGTGCCAGCAGTGTGGGACAGCGATGCACTGAAGCTTTCTTT.

V gene TRBV7-2 combines with J gene TRBJ2-1; 10 bases map to TRBD2. Germline values: CDR1 SGHTA, CDR2 FQGNSA. The CDR3 totals 13 residues. Trimming removed 11 bases from V and 5 bases from J; junction bases left unmatched: 6. This chain's CDR3 is CASSGGLNNEQFF. The CDR3 DNA sequence: TGTGCCTCTAGCGGGGGCCTAAACAATGAGCAGTTCTTC.

The table lists this clonotype with many counts. The chain couples TRBV4-1 to TRBJ1-3; D might be TRBD1 (5 bases). The V gene lost 2 bases and the J gene lost 4 bases, with 9 bases spanning the gap. Germline CDR1 and CDR2: MGHRA and YSYEKL. This CDR3 is 14 amino acids long. The DNA of the CDR3 is TGCGCCAGCAGCCAACGAGGGGCGGGAAACACCATATATTTT. It yields the protein CASSQRGAGNTIYF.

The V and J genes are TRBV7-9 and TRBJ2-2; 12 bases are shared with TRBD2. V lost 9 bases, J lost 4 bases, and 6 bases stayed unmatched. CDR1 and CDR2 (germline): SEHNR, FQNEAQ (reference sequence). The CDR3 loop spans 15 amino acids. CDR3 sequence reads: CASYTTSGSTGELFF. The CDR3 region has the DNA TGTGCCAGTTATACGACTAGCGGGAGCACCGGGGAGCTGTTTTTT.

The genes are TRBV7-3 and TRBJ2-1, with TRBD2 identical over 7 bases. Germline CDR1 and CDR2: SGHTA and FQGTGA. V lost 0 bases to trimming and J lost 10 bases; unmatched junction nucleotides: 12. The CDR3 runs 16 residues. This CDR3 reads CASSLTREIAGGEQFF. CDR3 nucleotide sequence: TGTGCCAGCAGCTTAACACGGGAAATAGCGGGTGGAGAGCAGTTCTTC.

This clonotype was found a few times. The chain recombines TRBV10-3 with TRBJ1-4, with 8 bases matching TRBD1. Germline V gene sequence: CDR1 ENHRY, CDR2 SYGVKD. V trimming: 3 bases; J trimming: 0 bases; junction bases outside the gene matches: 6. The length of the CDR3 is 17 residues. In nucleotides, the CDR3 is TGTGCCATCAGTGAAGGGGACAGGTCTGCAACTAATGAAAAACTGTTTTTT. Its translation is CAISEGDRSATNEKLFF.

The table lists this clonotype with a count of one. Mismatch with germline at one junction end may stem from a read error. The chain combines TRBV6-2 or TRBV6-3 with TRBJ2-2; 12 nucleotides line up with TRBD2. This CDR3 comprises 14 residues. Germline lookup yields CDR1 MNHEY and CDR2 SVGEGT. The CDR3 spells CASRLAGGAGELLF. The CDR3 DNA sequence: TGTGCCAGCAGACTAGCGGGAGGTGCCGGGGAGCTGCTTTTT.

The rearrangement joins TRBV4-1 to TRBJ2-1, with D perhaps being TRBD1 or TRBD2 (6 bases each). Trimming pared 1 base from V and 6 bases from J, leaving 16 bases between. CDR3 length: 16 amino acids. Germline V gene lookup returns CDR1 MGHRA and CDR2 YSYEKL. In nucleotides, the CDR3 is TGCGCCAGCAGCCAAGTACAGGGAGGCGGGATCAATGAGCAGTTCTTC. This translates into CASSQVQGGGINEQFF.

The V and J genes are TRBV5-5 and TRBJ1-5; tentative D call: TRBD1 (5 bases). The length of the CDR3 is 14 residues. Germline CDR1 is SGHKS and CDR2 is YYEKEE (reference sequence). Trimming shortened V by 4 bases and J by 5 bases, and 13 bases separated the two germline ends. The CDR3 sequence: CASSGGGWDQPQHF. As DNA, the CDR3 is TGTGCCAGCAGCGGGGGTGGGTGGGATCAGCCCCAGCATTTT.

The V gene is TRBV5-1, the J gene TRBJ2-1; TRBD2 agrees at 13 bases. The CDR3 is 17 amino acids. Trimming at V came to 5 bases and at J to 8 bases, leaving 13 bases not matched to a gene. From germline, CDR1 is SGHRS and CDR2 YFSETQ. CDR3 sequence: CASRPALRTSGSDEQFF. Written as DNA, the CDR3 is TGCGCCAGCAGACCAGCACTGAGGACTAGCGGGAGTGATGAGCAGTTCTTC.

This clonotype was seen many times. The chain is built from TRBV5-1 and TRBJ2-1; no reliable D call. Germline V gene lookup returns CDR1 SGHRS and CDR2 YFSETQ. The CDR3 runs 15 residues. Trimming shortened V by 0 bases and J by 0 bases, and 7 bases separated the two germline ends. The CDR3 DNA reads TGCGCCAGCAGCTTGGGGCTGAGCTCCTACAATGAGCAGTTCTTC. Protein sequence: CASSLGLSSYNEQFF.

The sample holds many counts of this clonotype. This chain connects TRBV10-3 to TRBJ2-6; weak D call: TRBD1 (5 bases). V was trimmed by 3 bases and J by 0 bases, leaving 9 bases between them. CDR1 and CDR2 (germline): ENHRY, SYGVKD. The length of the CDR3 is 16 residues. The CDR3 DNA follows: TGTGCCATCAGTGAACAGGCCCCCTCTGGGGCCAACGTCCTGACTTTC. The encoded protein is CAISEQAPSGANVLTF.

The rearrangement joins TRBV7-9 to TRBJ1-3, with TRBD1 as a possible D gene (5 bases). The V and J ends lost 1 base and 2 bases respectively, with 9 bases between them. The germline CDR1 and CDR2 sequences are SEHNR and FQNEAQ (reference sequence). The CDR3 totals 15 residues. The CDR3 coding sequence is TGTGCCAGCAGCTTAGAGGGGTTTACTGGAAACACCATATATTTT. Translation: CASSLEGFTGNTIYF.

This clonotype was detected many times. The genes are TRBV18 and TRBJ1-5; no reliable D call. CDR1 and CDR2 from the germline V gene are KGHSH and LQKENI. Trimming left V 0 bases short and J 3 bases short, with 12 bases between. There are 16 residues in the CDR3. The CDR3 region is CASSPPNGVLNQPQHF. DNA of the CDR3: TGTGCCAGCTCACCACCGAATGGGGTCCTCAATCAGCCCCAGCATTTT.

This clonotype was detected many times. The chain combines TRBV7-9 with TRBJ2-3; 12 nucleotides agree with TRBD2. Germline V gene data show CDR1 as SEHNR and CDR2 as FQNEAQ (reference sequence). The CDR3 is made up of 15 amino acids. V was clipped by 5 bases and J by 10 bases; unmatched bases: 10. For the CDR3, the DNA is TGTGCCAGCAGCCCAATGACTAGCGGGAGATCATCGCAGTATTTT. This gives the protein CASSPMTSGRSSQYF.

At least ten counts were recorded for this clonotype. V is TRBV7-9 and J is TRBJ1-2; D possibly corresponds to TRBD1 (6 bases). Trimming cost V 1 base and J 0 bases, with 9 bases left between them. The germline V gene encodes CDR1 SEHNR and CDR2 FQNEAQ (reference sequence). This CDR3 contains 15 residues. The CDR3 DNA sequence: TGTGCCAGCAGCTTAGTGGGGGGCACTAACTATGGCTACACCTTC. It translates to CASSLVGGTNYGYTF.

This clonotype was counted ten times or more. The chain joins TRBV29-1 to TRBJ1-1; tentative D call: TRBD1 (6 bases). The germline V and J ends were trimmed by 6 bases and 1 base, with 15 bases remaining between them. CDR3 length: 14 residues. Looked up from germline, CDR1 is SQVTM and CDR2 is ANQGSEA. The CDR3 nucleotides read TGCAGCGTCCGGGACACGAATTCGAACACTGAAGCTTTCTTT. It translates to CSVRDTNSNTEAFF. Based on the CDR3 plus reference TRBV29-1 and TRBJ1-1, the full variable domain is SAVISQKPSRDICQRGTSLTIQCQVDSQVTMMFWYRQQPGQSLTLIATANQGSEATYESGFVIDKFPISRPNLTFSTLTVSNMSPEDSSIYLCSVRDTNSNTEAFFGQGTRLTVV.

This clonotype came up a few times. The chain joins TRBV6-2 or TRBV6-3 to TRBJ1-1; D unclear. CDR3 length: 12 amino acids. Germline CDR1 reads MNHEY; CDR2 reads SVGEGT. V was shortened by 2 bases and J by 7 bases, with 8 bases between the two germline ends. The CDR3 protein is CASSYSRFEAFF. The DNA for the CDR3 is TGTGCCAGCAGTTACAGTCGGTTTGAAGCTTTCTTT.

This clonotype occurred a few times. The chain couples TRBV29-1 to TRBJ1-1; no reliable D call. In germline, CDR1 is SQVTM, CDR2 ANQGSEA. Trimming took 3 bases from V and 8 from J, leaving 16 bases between them. CDR3 size: 13 residues. The CDR3 reads CSVDEPGGSEAFF. CDR3 DNA: TGCAGCGTTGATGAGCCGGGAGGATCCGAAGCTTTCTTT.

This clonotype has more than one count but fewer than ten. The V and J genes are TRBV20-1 and TRBJ1-2, with TRBD1 matching 7 bases. Germline lookup yields CDR1 DFQATT and CDR2 SNEGSKA (reference sequence). The CDR3 spans 14 residues. The V gene end was trimmed by 2 bases and the J gene end by 7 bases; junction bases not matched to a gene: 10. The DNA of the CDR3 is TGCAGTGCTAGAATTCGACAGGGAGATAGTGGCTACACCTTC. The encoded protein is CSARIRQGDSGYTF.

V gene TRBV29-1 combines with J gene TRBJ1-1; tentative D call: TRBD1 (6 bases). V lost 0 bases to trimming and J lost 5 bases, with 16 bases between them. From germline, CDR1 is SQVTM and CDR2 ANQGSEA. The CDR3 is 15 amino acids. The CDR3 coding sequence is TGCAGCGTTGAAGATGGGGGCAGGGTGGGGACTGAAGCTTTCTTT. This gives the protein CSVEDGGRVGTEAFF.